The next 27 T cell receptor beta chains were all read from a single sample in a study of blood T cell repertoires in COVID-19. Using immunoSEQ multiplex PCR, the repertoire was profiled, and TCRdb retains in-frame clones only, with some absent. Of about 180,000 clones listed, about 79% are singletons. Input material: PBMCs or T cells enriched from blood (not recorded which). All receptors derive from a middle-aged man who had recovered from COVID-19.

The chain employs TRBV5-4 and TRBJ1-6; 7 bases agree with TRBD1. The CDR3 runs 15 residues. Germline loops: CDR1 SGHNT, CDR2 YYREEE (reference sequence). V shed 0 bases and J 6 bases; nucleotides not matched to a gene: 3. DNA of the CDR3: TGTGCCAGCAGCTTGGACAGGGGACTTAATTCACCCCTCCACTTT. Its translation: CASSLDRGLNSPLHF.

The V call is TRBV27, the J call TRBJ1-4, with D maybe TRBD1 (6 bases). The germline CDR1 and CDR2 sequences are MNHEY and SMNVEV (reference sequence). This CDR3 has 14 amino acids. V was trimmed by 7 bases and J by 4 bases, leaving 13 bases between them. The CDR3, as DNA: TGTGCCAGCAAGAACAGGGAACGTAATGAAAAACTGTTTTTT. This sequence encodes CASKNRERNEKLFF.

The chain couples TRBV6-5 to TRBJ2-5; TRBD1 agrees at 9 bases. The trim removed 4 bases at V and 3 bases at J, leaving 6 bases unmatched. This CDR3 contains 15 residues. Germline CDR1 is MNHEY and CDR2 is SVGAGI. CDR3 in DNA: TGTGCCAGCAGTTCCTTGACAGGGGGAGAAGAGACCCAGTACTTC. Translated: CASSSLTGGEETQYF.

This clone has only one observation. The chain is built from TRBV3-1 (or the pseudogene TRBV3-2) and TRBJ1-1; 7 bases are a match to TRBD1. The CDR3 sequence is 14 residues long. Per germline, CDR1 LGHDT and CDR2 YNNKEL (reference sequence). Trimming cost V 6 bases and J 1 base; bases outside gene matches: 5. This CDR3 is CASSPTGRNTEAFF. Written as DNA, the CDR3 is TGTGCCAGCAGTCCGACAGGGAGGAACACTGAAGCTTTCTTT.

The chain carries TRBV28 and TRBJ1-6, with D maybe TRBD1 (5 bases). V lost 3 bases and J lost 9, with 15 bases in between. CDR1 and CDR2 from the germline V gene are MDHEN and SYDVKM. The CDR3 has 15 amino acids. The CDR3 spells CASSFRRGGSSPLHF. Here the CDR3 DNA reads TGTGCCAGCAGTTTCCGCCGCGGGGGAAGTTCACCCCTCCACTTT.

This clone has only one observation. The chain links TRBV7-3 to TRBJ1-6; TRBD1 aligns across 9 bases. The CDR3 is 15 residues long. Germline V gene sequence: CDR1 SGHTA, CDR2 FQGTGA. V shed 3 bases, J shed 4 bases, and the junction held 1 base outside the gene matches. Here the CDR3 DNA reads TGTGCCAGCAGCTTGGGGACAGGGTATAATTCACCCCTCCACTTT. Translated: CASSLGTGYNSPLHF.

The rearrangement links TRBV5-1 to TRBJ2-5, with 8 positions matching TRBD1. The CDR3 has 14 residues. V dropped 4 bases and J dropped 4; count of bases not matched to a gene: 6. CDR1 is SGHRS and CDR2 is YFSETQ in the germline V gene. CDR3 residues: CASSGGDRRETQYF. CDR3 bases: TGCGCCAGCAGCGGAGGGGACAGGCGAGAGACCCAGTACTTC. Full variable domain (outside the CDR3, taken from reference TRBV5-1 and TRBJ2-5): KAGVTQTPRYLIKTRGQQVTLSCSPISGHRSVSWYQQTPGQGLQFLFEYFSETQRNKGNFPGRFSGRQFSNSRSEMNVSTLELGDSALYLCASSGGDRRETQYFGPGTRLLVL.

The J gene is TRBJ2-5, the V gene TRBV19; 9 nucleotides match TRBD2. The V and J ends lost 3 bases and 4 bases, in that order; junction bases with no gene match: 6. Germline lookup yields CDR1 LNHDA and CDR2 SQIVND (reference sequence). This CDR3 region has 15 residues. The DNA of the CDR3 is TGTGCCAGTAGTATTACTAGCGGGTCACGAGAGACCCAGTACTTC. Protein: CASSITSGSRETQYF. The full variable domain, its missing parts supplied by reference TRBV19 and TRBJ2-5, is DGGITQSPKYLFRKEGQNVTLSCEQNLNHDAMYWYRQDPGQGLRLIYYSQIVNDFQKGDIAEGYSVSREKKESFPLTVTSAQKNPTAFYLCASSITSGSRETQYFGPGTRLLVL.

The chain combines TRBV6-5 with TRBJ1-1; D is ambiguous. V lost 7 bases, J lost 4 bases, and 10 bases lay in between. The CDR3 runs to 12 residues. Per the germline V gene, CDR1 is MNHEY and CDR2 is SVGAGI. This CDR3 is CASTVLGTEAFF. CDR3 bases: TGTGCCAGCACCGTACTAGGCACTGAAGCTTTCTTT.

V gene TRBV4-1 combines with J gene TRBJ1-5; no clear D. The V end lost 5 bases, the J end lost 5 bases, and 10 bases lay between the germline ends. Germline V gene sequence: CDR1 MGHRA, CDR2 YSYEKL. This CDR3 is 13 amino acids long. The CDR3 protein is CASSALAYQPQHF. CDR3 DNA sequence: TGCGCCAGCAGCGCGCTAGCGTATCAGCCCCAGCATTTT.

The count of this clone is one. The CDR3 is CASSQTSSNQPQHF. The CDR3 nucleotides read TGTGCCAGCAGCCAAACCAGTAGCAATCAGCCCCAGCATTTT. This rearrangement joins TRBV3-1 (or the pseudogene TRBV3-2) to TRBJ1-5; no clear D. Per germline, CDR1 LGHDT and CDR2 YNNKEL (reference sequence). CDR3 length equals 14 residues. Deletions cut 2 bases from V and 0 bases from J, with 5 bases between.

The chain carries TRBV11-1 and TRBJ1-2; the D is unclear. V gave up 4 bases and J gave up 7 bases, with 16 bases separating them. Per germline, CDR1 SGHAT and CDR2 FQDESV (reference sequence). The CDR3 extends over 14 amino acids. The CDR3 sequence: CASSSRIDGSGYTF. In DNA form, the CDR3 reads TGTGCCAGCAGCTCCAGGATCGACGGATCTGGCTACACCTTC.

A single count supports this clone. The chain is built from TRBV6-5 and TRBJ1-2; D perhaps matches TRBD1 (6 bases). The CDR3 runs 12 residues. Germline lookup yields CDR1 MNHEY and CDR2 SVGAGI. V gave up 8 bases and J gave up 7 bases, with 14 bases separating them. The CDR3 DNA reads TGTGCCAGCTCTCCAGGGGCCGGTGGCTACACCTTC. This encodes CASSPGAGGYTF.

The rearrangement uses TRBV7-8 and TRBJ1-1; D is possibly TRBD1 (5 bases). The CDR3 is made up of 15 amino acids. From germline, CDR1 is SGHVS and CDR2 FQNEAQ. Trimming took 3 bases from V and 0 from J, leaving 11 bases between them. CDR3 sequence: CASSFRQPLNTEAFF. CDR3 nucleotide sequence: TGTGCCAGCAGCTTTCGACAGCCGCTGAACACTGAAGCTTTCTTT.

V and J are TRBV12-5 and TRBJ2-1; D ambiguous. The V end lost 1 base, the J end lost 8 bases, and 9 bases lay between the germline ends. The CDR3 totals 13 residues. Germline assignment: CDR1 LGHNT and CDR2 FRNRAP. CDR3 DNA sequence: TGTGCTAGTGGTTTGGGCACCCGAGATGAGCAGTTCTTC. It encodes CASGLGTRDEQFF.

The CDR3 region has the DNA TGTGCCAGCAGTTTAGCCGGGACTTTCCTAGAAGAGGGTGAGCAGTTCTTC. Its protein product is CASSLAGTFLEEGEQFF. The chain joins TRBV28 to TRBJ2-1; D may be TRBD2 (6 bases). V was cut by 2 bases and J by 9 bases, with 23 bases left in between. This CDR3 comprises 17 residues. Germline V gives CDR1 MDHEN, CDR2 SYDVKM. Filled out from reference TRBV28 and TRBJ2-1, the complete variable domain reads DVKVTQSSRYLVKRTGEKVFLECVQDMDHENMFWYRQDPGLGLRLIYFSYDVKMKEKGDIPEGYSVSREKKERFSLILESASTNQTSMYLCASSLAGTFLEEGEQFFGPGTRLTVL.

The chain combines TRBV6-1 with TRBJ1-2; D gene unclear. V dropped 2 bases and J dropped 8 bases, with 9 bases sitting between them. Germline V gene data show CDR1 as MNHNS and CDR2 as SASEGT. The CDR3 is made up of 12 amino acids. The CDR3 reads CASSESVGGYTF. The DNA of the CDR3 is TGTGCCAGCAGTGAAAGCGTCGGGGGCTACACCTTC.

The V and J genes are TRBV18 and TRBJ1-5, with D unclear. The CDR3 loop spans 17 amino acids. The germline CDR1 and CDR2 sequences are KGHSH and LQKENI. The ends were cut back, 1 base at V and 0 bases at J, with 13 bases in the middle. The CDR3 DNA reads TGTGCCAGCTCACCACTTAAACCAGACTATAGCAATCAGCCCCAGCATTTT. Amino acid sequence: CASSPLKPDYSNQPQHF.

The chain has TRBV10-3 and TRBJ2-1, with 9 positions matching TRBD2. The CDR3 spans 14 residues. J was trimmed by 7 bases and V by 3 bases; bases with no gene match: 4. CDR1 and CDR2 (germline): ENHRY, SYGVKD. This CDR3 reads CAISDRTSDNEQFF. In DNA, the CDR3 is TGTGCCATCAGTGACAGGACTAGCGATAATGAGCAGTTCTTC.

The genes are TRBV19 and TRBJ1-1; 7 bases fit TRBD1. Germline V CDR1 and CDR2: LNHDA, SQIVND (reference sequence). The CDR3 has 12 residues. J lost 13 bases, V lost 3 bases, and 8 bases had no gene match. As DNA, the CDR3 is TGTGCCAGTAGTATCCCCAGGGGGAAGATTTTCTTT. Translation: CASSIPRGKIFF.

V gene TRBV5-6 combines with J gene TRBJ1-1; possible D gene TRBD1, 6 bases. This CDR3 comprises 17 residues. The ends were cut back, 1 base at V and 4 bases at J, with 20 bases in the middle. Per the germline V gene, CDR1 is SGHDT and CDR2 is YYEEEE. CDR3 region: CASSLRPTGRRGTEAFF. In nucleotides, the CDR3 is TGTGCCAGCAGCTTGCGCCCAACAGGGAGAAGAGGCACTGAAGCTTTCTTT.

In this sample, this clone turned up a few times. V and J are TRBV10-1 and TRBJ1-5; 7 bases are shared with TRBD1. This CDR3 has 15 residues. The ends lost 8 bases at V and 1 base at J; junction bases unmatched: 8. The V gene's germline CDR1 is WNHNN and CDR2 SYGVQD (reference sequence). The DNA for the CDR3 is TGCGCCAGCGGCGACAGGGTCCGCAGCAATCAGCCCCAGCATTTT. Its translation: CASGDRVRSNQPQHF.

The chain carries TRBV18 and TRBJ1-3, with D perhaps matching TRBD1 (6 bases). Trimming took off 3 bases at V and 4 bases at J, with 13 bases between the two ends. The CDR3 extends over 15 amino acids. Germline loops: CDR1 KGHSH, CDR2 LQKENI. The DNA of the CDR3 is TGTGCCAGCTCACCTCCGGACAGCATGGGAAACACCATATATTTT. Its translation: CASSPPDSMGNTIYF.

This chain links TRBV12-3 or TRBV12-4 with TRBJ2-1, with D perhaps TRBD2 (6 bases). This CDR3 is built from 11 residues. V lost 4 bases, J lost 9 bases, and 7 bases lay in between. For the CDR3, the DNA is TGTGCCAGCAGTTCCGGGGGTGAGCAGTTCTTC. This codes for CASSSGGEQFF.

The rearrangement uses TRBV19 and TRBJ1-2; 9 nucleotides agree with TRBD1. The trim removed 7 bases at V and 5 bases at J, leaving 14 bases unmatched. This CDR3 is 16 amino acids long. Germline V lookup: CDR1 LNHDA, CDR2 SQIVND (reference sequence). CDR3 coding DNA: TGTGCCAGTACTCACCCCAGACAGGGGGAGTGGTATGGCTACACCTTC. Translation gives CASTHPRQGEWYGYTF.

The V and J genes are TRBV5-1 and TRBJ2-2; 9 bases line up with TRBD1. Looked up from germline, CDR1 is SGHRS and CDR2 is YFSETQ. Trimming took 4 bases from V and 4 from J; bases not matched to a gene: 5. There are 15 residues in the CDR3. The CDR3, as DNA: TGCGCCAGCAGCGGGACAGGGATCTTCACCGGGGAGCTGTTTTTT. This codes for CASSGTGIFTGELFF.

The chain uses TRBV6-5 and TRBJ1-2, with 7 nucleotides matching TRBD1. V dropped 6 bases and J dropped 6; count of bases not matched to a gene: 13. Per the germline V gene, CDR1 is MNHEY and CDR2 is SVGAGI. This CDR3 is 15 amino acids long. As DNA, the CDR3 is TGTGCCAGCAGACCAGGGGGGACAGCCAACAATGGCTACACCTTC. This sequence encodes CASRPGGTANNGYTF.